This T cell receptor (beta chain) was recovered during a study of blood T cell repertoires in COVID-19. Overall study: The samples span acute and convalescent COVID-19 from the United States, Italy and Spain. T cells, B-cell-depleted T cells, or PBMCs provided the cDNA or gDNA that served as material.

Study processing details: Estimated nucleated cell counts came from reference gene primer amplification. The table came from immunoSEQ multiplex PCR; TCRdb's copy has only in-frame clones and leaves some out. From that table come the V and J calls and clone size; the DNA was used to work out D and trimming. The sample holds approximately 360,000 clones, around 89% seen once. The CDR3 extends over 15 amino acids. Trimming cost V 0 bases and J 0 bases, with 5 bases left between them. CDR1 and CDR2 (germline): KGHDR, SFDVKD. This clone was seen only once. The sequence came from a man aged 35 to 55 with acute or convalescent COVID-19. Sequencing used peripheral blood. V is TRBV24-1 and J is TRBJ2-1; D gene ambiguous. CDR3 residues: CATSDLGSSYNEQFF. The CDR3 DNA reads TGTGCCACCAGTGATTTGGGTAGCTCCTACAATGAGCAGTTCTTC.